A single sample gave rise to the 14 T cell receptor beta chains below, sequenced in a study of blood T cells in healthy people across ages (dated by TCRdb to about 2015). Libraries were constructed by 5' RACE. Instrument on record: Illumina HiSeq 2500. A second 7 to 11 cycle PCR used a sample-barcoded 5' primer and a J-beta primer mix. TCRdb reprocessing: public reads trimmed at Q25 with fastp, clones called with MiXCR, in-frame beta chains kept. Here each entry gathers all rows of one CDR3 protein and keeps the most common genes and DNA. The sample records 780,000 or so distinct CDR3 sequences, 45% to 70% of which are singletons. Together, the top ten hold around a quarter of the sample. Sequencing was carried out using blood. Receptor source: a man aged 35 to 55 in good health.

The genes are TRBV5-1 and TRBJ2-1; 8 bases match TRBD2. The CDR3 extends over 14 amino acids. The V gene end was trimmed by 5 bases and the J gene end by 6 bases; junction bases not matched to a gene: 7. CDR1 SGHRS and CDR2 YFSETQ come from the germline V gene. CDR3 protein: CASRPSGSLNEQFF. The CDR3 nucleotides read TGCGCCAGCAGACCCAGCGGGAGTCTCAATGAGCAGTTCTTC.

The chain has TRBV6-5 and TRBJ1-2; D gene ambiguous. Per germline, CDR1 MNHEY and CDR2 SVGAGI. This CDR3 spans 12 amino acids. V was pared by 6 bases and J by 0 bases, with 5 bases between. The CDR3 loop reads CASRNTNYGYTF. As DNA, the CDR3 is TGTGCCAGCAGAAATACTAACTATGGCTACACCTTC.

The rearrangement joins TRBV20-1 to TRBJ1-6; a weak D match, TRBD1 (5 bases). From germline, CDR1 is DFQATT and CDR2 SNEGSKA (reference sequence). There are 17 residues in the CDR3. V shed 3 bases and J shed 1 base, with 16 bases lying between them. The CDR3 sequence is CSARGYIGGSYNSPLHF. The CDR3 region has the DNA TGCAGTGCTAGGGGGTATATCGGGGGATCCTATAATTCACCCCTCCACTTT.

This chain uses TRBV6-5 with TRBJ1-2; weak D call: TRBD1 (6 bases). Trimming cost V 9 bases and J 2 bases, with 19 bases left between them. Germline CDR1 reads MNHEY; CDR2 reads SVGAGI. This CDR3 has 15 amino acids. CDR3 in DNA: TGTGCCAGTCGATTGGGAATTGACAGGAACTATGGCTACACCTTC. This encodes CASRLGIDRNYGYTF.

This clonotype was found once. The rearrangement uses TRBV12-3 or TRBV12-4 and TRBJ2-3; 7 bases match TRBD2. V shed 11 bases and J 0 bases; nucleotides not matched to a gene: 5. The CDR3 has 13 amino acids. Here the CDR3 DNA reads TGTGCCGTAACAGCGGGGAGCACAGATACGCAGTATTTT. This translates into CAVTAGSTDTQYF.

The J gene is TRBJ2-3, the V gene TRBV15; D unresolved. The length of the CDR3 is 14 residues. Trimming cost V 5 bases and J 0 bases, with 9 bases left between them. Germline CDR1 LNHNV, CDR2 YYDKDF (reference sequence). CDR3: CATSSRISTDTQYF. CDR3 DNA: TGTGCCACCAGCTCCCGGATTAGCACAGATACGCAGTATTTT. The full variable domain, with the rest looked up from reference TRBV15 and TRBJ2-3, is DAMVIQNPRYQVTQFGKPVTLSCSQTLNHNVMYWYQQKSSQAPKLLFHYYDKDFNNEADTPDNFQSRRPNTSFCFLDIRSPGLGDTAMYLCATSSRISTDTQYFGPGTRLTVL.

The rearrangement links TRBV6-5 to TRBJ1-2; D is perhaps TRBD1 (6 bases). V gave up 7 bases and J gave up 0 bases, with 21 bases separating them. This CDR3 has 17 amino acids. Germline values: CDR1 MNHEY, CDR2 SVGAGI. The CDR3 sequence: CASITLNETGANYGYTF. Written as DNA, the CDR3 is TGTGCCAGCATTACCTTAAATGAGACAGGAGCTAACTATGGCTACACCTTC.

This clonotype was counted once. The V call is TRBV27, the J call TRBJ1-5; D uncertain. V was shortened by 4 bases and J by 5 bases, with 15 bases between the two germline ends. Looked up from germline, CDR1 is MNHEY and CDR2 is SMNVEV (reference sequence). The length of the CDR3 is 15 residues. The CDR3 DNA follows: TGTGCCAGCAGTTCATTCCCCATGAGTGATCAGCCCCAGCATTTT. This gives the protein CASSSFPMSDQPQHF.

This chain's CDR3 is CSVDLALDNEQFF. The CDR3 DNA reads TGCAGCGTTGATCTAGCGCTTGACAATGAGCAGTTCTTC. V and J are TRBV29-1 and TRBJ2-1, with D perhaps TRBD2 (6 bases). Trimming left V 3 bases short and J 5 bases short, with 11 bases between. This CDR3 is 13 amino acids long. Germline CDR1 SQVTM, CDR2 ANQGSEA.

The sample holds one count of this clonotype. One junction end disagrees with the germline gene, perhaps due to a read error. J is TRBJ2-5 and V is TRBV6-6, with TRBD1 identical over 9 bases. Germline lookup yields CDR1 MNHNY and CDR2 SVGAGI (reference sequence). The CDR3 spans 14 residues. CDR3: CAGSLDRGQETQYF. The CDR3 nucleotides are TGTGCCGGCAGCCTCGACAGGGGGCAAGAGACCCAGTACTTC.

This chain joins TRBV29-1 and TRBJ2-2; no definite D call. The CDR3 is 14 amino acids. The V gene's germline CDR1 is SQVTM and CDR2 ANQGSEA. With 5 bases removed from V and 0 bases from J, the gap between germline ends came to 10 bases. The CDR3 here is CSVNARTNTGELFF. CDR3 bases: TGCAGCGTTAATGCCAGGACGAACACCGGGGAGCTGTTTTTT.

The table lists this clonotype with a few counts. The chain employs TRBV7-2 and TRBJ2-5; 8 bases are a match to TRBD2. This CDR3 contains 15 residues. Germline V gives CDR1 SGHTA, CDR2 FQGNSA. V gave up 5 bases and J gave up 4 bases; unmatched junction bases: 9. Here the CDR3 DNA reads TGTGCCAGCAGCGCCTCACTAGCGGAGAGAGAGACCCAGTACTTC. This encodes CASSASLAERETQYF.

The rearrangement joins TRBV3-1 to TRBJ2-7, with D possibly matching TRBD2 (5 bases). This CDR3 comprises 13 residues. Trimming removed 0 bases at V and 7 bases at J, with 10 bases between. Germline V gene data show CDR1 as LGHDT and CDR2 as YNNKEL (reference sequence). The CDR3 nucleotides read TGTGCCAGCAGCCAAGATGGTCAGCGGGAGCAGTACTTC. Its protein product is CASSQDGQREQYF.

This clonotype was observed a few times. The V call is TRBV21-1, the J call TRBJ2-3. TRBV21-1 is an annotated pseudogene. The CDR3 runs 13 residues. CDR3 amino acids: CASNGTGTDTQYF. CDR3 nucleotide sequence: TGTGCCAGCAACGGTACGGGGACAGATACGCAGTATTTT.